This T cell receptor (beta chain) was captured in a study of tumor-infiltrating lymphocytes in primary liver carcinoma. Across the study: Staged T1-T3 N0M0, the tumors had sizes that ranged from about 4 to 10 cm across.

From 500 to 600 ng of total RNA, TCR beta-specific cDNA was reverse-transcribed using a constant-region primer. Amplification in three nested multiplex PCR rounds with slightly modified ARM-PCR gave rise to TCR beta libraries. Primers for the first two PCR rounds were TRBV1-TRBV30 forward primers and a C-beta reverse primer (approximately 10 cycles per round). TCRdb reanalysed the multiplex PCR reads using MiXCR and keeps one entry per CDR3 protein. Of 50,000 to 60,000 distinct CDR3 sequences listed, about 80% were seen once; the top ten hold roughly 25%. A note on this clonotype: Its specificity is not known.

The germline V gene encodes CDR1 SEHNR and CDR2 FQNEAQ (reference sequence). The CDR3 loop spans 13 amino acids. Trimming cost V 4 bases and J 12 bases, with 16 bases left between them. RNA and DNA were co-extracted from about 19-30 mg of unsorted bulk tissue. General study points: Only about 7-25% of top clones were detected in each of the five tumor regions. Overlap in tumor-adjacent and tumor-blood pairs fell below that of tumor region pairs.

The J gene is TRBJ2-1, the V gene TRBV7-9; D is ambiguous. The clonotype comes from a man aged 35 to 55 with primary liver carcinoma and hepatitis B virus infection. Sequenced input: liver tumor tissue from sampling region 5. Regarding subset: tumor region T5, tumor centre. The CDR3 coding sequence is TGTGCCAGCAGCTCAGAGGATTGGAAATGGCAGTTCTTC. Translation: CASSSEDWKWQFF.